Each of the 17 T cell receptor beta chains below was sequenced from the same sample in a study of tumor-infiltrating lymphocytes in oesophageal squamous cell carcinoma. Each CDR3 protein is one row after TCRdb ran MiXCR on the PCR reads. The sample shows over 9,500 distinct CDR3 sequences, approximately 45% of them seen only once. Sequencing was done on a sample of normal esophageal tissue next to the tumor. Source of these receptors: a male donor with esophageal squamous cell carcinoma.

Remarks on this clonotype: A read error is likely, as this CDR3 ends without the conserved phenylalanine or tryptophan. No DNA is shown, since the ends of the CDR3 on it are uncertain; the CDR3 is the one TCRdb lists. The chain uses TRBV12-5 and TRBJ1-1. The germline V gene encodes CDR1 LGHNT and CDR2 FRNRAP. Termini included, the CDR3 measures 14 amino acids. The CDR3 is CASGLWQIRSILAQ.

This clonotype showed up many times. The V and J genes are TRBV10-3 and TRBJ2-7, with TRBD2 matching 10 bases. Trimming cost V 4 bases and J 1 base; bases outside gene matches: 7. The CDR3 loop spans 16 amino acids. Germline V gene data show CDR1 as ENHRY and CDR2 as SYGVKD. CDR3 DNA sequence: TGTGCCATCAGTGGGGTTAGCGGGGGGCTTTCCTACGAGCAGTACTTC. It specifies CAISGVSGGLSYEQYF.

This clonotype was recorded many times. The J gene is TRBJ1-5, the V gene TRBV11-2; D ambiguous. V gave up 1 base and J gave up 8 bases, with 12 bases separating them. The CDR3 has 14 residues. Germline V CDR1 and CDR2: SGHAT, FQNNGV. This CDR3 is CASSLGPGREPQHF. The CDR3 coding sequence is TGTGCCAGCAGCTTAGGGCCTGGTCGGGAGCCCCAGCATTTT.

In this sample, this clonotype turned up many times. CDR3 sequence reads: CASSFNWGGTEAFF. CDR3 bases: TGTGCCAGCAGCTTCAACTGGGGGGGCACTGAAGCTTTCTTT. This rearrangement joins TRBV7-9 to TRBJ1-1; perhaps TRBD1 as D (5 bases). This CDR3 is 14 amino acids long. V was pared by 3 bases and J by 4 bases, with 12 bases between. Germline-derived CDR1 and CDR2 are SEHNR and FQNEAQ (reference sequence).

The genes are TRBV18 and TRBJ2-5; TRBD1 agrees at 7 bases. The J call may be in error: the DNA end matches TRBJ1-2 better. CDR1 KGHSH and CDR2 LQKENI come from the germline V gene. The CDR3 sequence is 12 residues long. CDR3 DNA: TGTGCCAGCTCAACGTACAGGGGAGGCTACACCTTC. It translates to CASSTYRGGYTF.

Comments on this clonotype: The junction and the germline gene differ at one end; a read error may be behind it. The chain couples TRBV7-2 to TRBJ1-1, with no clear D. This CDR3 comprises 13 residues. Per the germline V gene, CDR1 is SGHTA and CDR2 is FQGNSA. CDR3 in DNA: TGTGCCAGCAGTTTGGCAGTGAACTCTGAAGCTTTCTTT. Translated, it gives CASSLAVNSEAFF.

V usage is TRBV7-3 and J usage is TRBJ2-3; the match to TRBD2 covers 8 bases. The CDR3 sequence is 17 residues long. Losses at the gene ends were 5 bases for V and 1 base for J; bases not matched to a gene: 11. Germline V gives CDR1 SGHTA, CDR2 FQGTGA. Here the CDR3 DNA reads TGTGCCAGCAGCGCGAAGATTGAGACTAGCGGCACAGATACGCAGTATTTT. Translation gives CASSAKIETSGTDTQYF.

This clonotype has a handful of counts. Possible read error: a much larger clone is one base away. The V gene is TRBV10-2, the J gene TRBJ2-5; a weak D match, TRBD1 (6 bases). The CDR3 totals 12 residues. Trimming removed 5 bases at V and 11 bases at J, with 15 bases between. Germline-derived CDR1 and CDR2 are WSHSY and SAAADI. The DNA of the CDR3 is TGCGCCAGCAGTATGCAAGGGGGTGAGCAGTACTTC. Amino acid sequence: CASSMQGGEQYF.

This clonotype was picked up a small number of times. CDR3 DNA: TGTGCCAGCAGCCGACTAGCAGATACGCAGTATTTT. Amino acids: CASSRLADTQYF. This chain links TRBV12-3 or TRBV12-4 with TRBJ2-3; D perhaps matches TRBD2 (6 bases). This CDR3 has 12 amino acids. Deletions cut 6 bases from V and 4 bases from J, with 8 bases between.

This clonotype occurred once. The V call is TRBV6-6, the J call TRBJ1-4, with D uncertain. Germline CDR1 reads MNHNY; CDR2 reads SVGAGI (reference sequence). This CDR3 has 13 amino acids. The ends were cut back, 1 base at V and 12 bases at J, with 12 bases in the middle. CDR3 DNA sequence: TGTGCCAGCAGTTACTTGGGGAGGGTGGAACTGTTTTTT. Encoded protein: CASSYLGRVELFF.

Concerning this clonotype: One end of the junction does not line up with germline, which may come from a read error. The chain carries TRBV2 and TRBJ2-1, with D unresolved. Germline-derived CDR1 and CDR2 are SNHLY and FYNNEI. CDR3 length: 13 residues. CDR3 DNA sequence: TGTGCCAGCAGTGTAGGCTCCTACAATGAGCAGTTATTC. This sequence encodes CASSVGSYNEQLF.

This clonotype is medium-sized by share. The CDR3 DNA reads TGTGCCAGCAGTTTAGGGGGGCCGAGGGGCGAGCAGTACTTC. It codes for CASSLGGPRGEQYF. V gene TRBV12-3 or TRBV12-4 combines with J gene TRBJ2-7; a weak D match, TRBD1 (6 bases). The V gene lost 1 base and the J gene lost 6 bases, with 13 bases spanning the gap. The CDR3 contains 14 residues.

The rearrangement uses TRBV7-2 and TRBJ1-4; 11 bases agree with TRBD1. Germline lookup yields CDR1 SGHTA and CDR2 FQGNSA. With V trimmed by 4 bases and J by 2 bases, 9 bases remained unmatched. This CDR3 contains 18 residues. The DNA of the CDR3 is TGTGCCAGCAGCTCTCGGACAGGGGGCCTTGGGACTAATGAAAAACTGTTTTTT. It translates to CASSSRTGGLGTNEKLFF.

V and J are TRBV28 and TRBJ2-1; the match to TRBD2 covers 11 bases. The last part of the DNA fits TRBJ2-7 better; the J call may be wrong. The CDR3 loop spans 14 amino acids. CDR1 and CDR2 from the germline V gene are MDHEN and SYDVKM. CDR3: CASGKTSGVNEQYF. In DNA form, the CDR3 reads TGTGCCAGCGGAAAGACTAGCGGGGTGAATGAGCAGTACTTC.

The CDR3 coding sequence is TGTGCCAGCAGCTTCGTGTACGGGACCCACAATGAGCAGTTCTTC. Translated: CASSFVYGTHNEQFF. This chain joins TRBV7-6 and TRBJ2-1; D possibly matches TRBD1 or TRBD2 (5 bases each). V was clipped by 3 bases and J by 5 bases, with 14 bases between them. This CDR3 spans 15 amino acids. CDR1 is SGHVS, CDR2 FNYEAQ, per germline.

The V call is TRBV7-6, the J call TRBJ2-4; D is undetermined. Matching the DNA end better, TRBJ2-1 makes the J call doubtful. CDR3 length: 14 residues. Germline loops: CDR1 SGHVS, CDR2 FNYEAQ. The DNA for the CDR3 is TGTGCCAGCAGCTCTCTGGGCGTGGAAGAGACCCAGTTCTTC. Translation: CASSSLGVEETQFF.

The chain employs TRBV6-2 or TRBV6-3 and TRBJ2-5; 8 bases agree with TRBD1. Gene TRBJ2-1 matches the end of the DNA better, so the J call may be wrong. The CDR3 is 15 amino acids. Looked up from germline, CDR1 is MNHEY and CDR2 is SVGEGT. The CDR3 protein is CASSYGQGAYNEQFF. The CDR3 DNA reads TGTGCCAGCAGTTACGGACAGGGAGCCTACAATGAGCAGTTCTTC.